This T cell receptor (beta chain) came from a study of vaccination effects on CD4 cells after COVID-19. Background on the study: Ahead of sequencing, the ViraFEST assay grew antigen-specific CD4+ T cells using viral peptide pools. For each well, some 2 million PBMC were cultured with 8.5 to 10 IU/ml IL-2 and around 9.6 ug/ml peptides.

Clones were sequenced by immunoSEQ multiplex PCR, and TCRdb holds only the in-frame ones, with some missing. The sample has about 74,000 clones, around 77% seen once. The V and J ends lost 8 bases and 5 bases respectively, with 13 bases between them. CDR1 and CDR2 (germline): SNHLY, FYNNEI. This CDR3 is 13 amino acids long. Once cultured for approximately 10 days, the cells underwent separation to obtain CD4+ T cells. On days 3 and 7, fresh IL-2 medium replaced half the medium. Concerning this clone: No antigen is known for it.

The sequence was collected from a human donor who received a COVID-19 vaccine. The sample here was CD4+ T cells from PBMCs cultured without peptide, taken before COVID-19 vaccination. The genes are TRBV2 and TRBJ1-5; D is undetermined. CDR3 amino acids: CASGRILDQPQHF. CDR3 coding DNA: TGTGCCAGCGGACGGATTTTAGATCAGCCCCAGCATTTT. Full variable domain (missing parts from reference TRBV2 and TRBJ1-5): EPEVTQTPSHQVTQMGQEVILRCVPISNHLYFYWYRQILGQKVEFLVSFYNNEISEKSEIFDDQFSVERPDGSNFTLKIRSTKLEDSAMYFCASGRILDQPQHFGDGTRLSIL.